These 18 T cell receptor beta chains were sequenced from one sample in a study of control samples from healthy donors and cancer patients. Using immunoSEQ multiplex PCR, the repertoire was profiled, and TCRdb retains in-frame clones only, with some absent. Of about 140,000 clones detected, about 90% appear once; the ten largest clones hold more than 6.5%. Sequenced: blood. Source of these receptors: a young man in good health.

The V and J genes are TRBV5-1 and TRBJ2-5, with D uncertain. This CDR3 contains 12 residues. The germline V gene has CDR1 SGHRS and CDR2 YFSETQ. V lost 4 bases to trimming and J lost 4 bases, with 8 bases between them. The CDR3 DNA follows: TGCGCCAGCAGCCCGGTCGGAGAGACCCAGTACTTC. Protein: CASSPVGETQYF.

The V gene is TRBV7-6, the J gene TRBJ2-2; D possibly corresponds to TRBD1 (5 bases). Trimming stripped 5 bases from V and 5 bases from J, with 15 bases between. The CDR3 spans 15 residues. CDR1 SGHVS and CDR2 FNYEAQ come from the germline V gene. For the CDR3, the DNA is TGTGCCAGCAGCAGACAAGGGGTGATAACCGGGGAGCTGTTTTTT. Translation gives CASSRQGVITGELFF. The complete variable domain, with remaining parts taken from reference TRBV7-6 and TRBJ2-2, reads GAGVSQSPRYKVTKRGQDVALRCDPISGHVSLYWYRQALGQGPEFLTYFNYEAQQDKSGLPNDRFSAERPEGSISTLTIQRTEQRDSAMYRCASSRQGVITGELFFGEGSRLTVL.

This chain connects TRBV28 to TRBJ1-5, with 7 bases fitting TRBD1. The CDR3 loop spans 15 amino acids. The junction had 3 bases not matched to a gene; V was cut back by 2 bases and J by 2 bases. Germline CDR1 MDHEN, CDR2 SYDVKM. The CDR3 region has the DNA TGTGCCAGCAGTTTAACCACAGGGGGCAATCAGCCCCAGCATTTT. It is translated as CASSLTTGGNQPQHF.

In this sample, this clone turned up a few times. The chain recombines TRBV20-1 with TRBJ2-6; D is ambiguous. Looked up from germline, CDR1 is DFQATT and CDR2 is SNEGSKA (reference sequence). V gave up 3 bases and J gave up 1 base, with 7 bases separating them. The CDR3 is made up of 14 amino acids. The CDR3 sequence is CSASGLSGANVLTF. Written as DNA, the CDR3 is TGCAGTGCTAGTGGGCTATCTGGGGCCAACGTCCTGACTTTC.

The chain joins TRBV3-1 (or the pseudogene TRBV3-2) to TRBJ1-4; tentatively, D is TRBD1 (5 bases). Germline CDR1 and CDR2: LGHDT and YNNKEL (reference sequence). This CDR3 is built from 14 residues. Trimming left V 1 base short and J 4 bases short, with 7 bases between. The CDR3 is CASSQAQGNEKLFF. Here the CDR3 DNA reads TGTGCCAGCAGCCAAGCGCAGGGTAATGAAAAACTGTTTTTT.

The chain links TRBV7-2 to TRBJ1-1, with D uncertain. The germline V gene encodes CDR1 SGHTA and CDR2 FQGNSA. Trimming cost V 1 base and J 6 bases, with 9 bases left between them. The CDR3 runs to 13 residues. The CDR3 coding sequence is TGTGCCAGCAGCTTAGTTCCGGGCGCTGAAGCTTTCTTT. Translated: CASSLVPGAEAFF.

The chain uses TRBV7-9 and TRBJ1-3; the D is unclear. Deletions cut 2 bases from V and 1 base from J, with 12 bases between. This CDR3 is built from 16 residues. Germline lookup yields CDR1 SEHNR and CDR2 FQNEAQ (reference sequence). The CDR3 loop is CASSLLGTPSGNTIYF. CDR3 nucleotide sequence: TGTGCCAGCAGCTTATTGGGAACTCCTTCTGGAAACACCATATATTTT.

The V call is TRBV9, the J call TRBJ2-5; D might be TRBD2 (5 bases). The ends were cut back, 7 bases at V and 3 bases at J, with 13 bases in the middle. This CDR3 is built from 13 residues. Germline V gene lookup returns CDR1 SGDLS and CDR2 YYNGEE. CDR3 in DNA: TGTGCCAGCCCACGGGCCGGGGAAGAGACCCAGTACTTC. This codes for CASPRAGEETQYF.

The chain joins TRBV30 to TRBJ2-1; 10 bases are a match to TRBD2. The germline gives CDR1 GTSNPN, CDR2 SVGIG (reference sequence). The CDR3 contains 14 residues. The ends lost 2 bases at V and 8 bases at J; junction bases unmatched: 6. CDR3 amino acids: CAWSRSGGAHEQFF. CDR3 sequence (DNA): TGTGCCTGGAGTAGAAGCGGGGGGGCCCATGAGCAGTTCTTC.

The chain uses TRBV11-2 and TRBJ1-2, with unresolved D. The CDR3 runs to 13 residues. V was trimmed by 5 bases and J by 2 bases, leaving 9 bases between them. Germline CDR1 reads SGHAT; CDR2 reads FQNNGV. CDR3 in DNA: TGTGCCAGCAGCGTGGATGTAAACTATGGCTACACCTTC. Its translation: CASSVDVNYGYTF.

V and J are TRBV7-9 and TRBJ1-4; no clear D gene. V gave up 5 bases and J gave up 3 bases, with 16 bases separating them. The CDR3 extends over 16 amino acids. The germline CDR1 and CDR2 sequences are SEHNR and FQNEAQ (reference sequence). The chain's CDR3 is CASSTRFGQPNEKLFF. The DNA for the CDR3 is TGTGCCAGCAGCACCCGCTTCGGCCAGCCTAATGAAAAACTGTTTTTT.

This sequence joins TRBV10-2 and TRBJ1-4; tentatively, D is TRBD1 (5 bases). Germline CDR1 reads WSHSY; CDR2 reads SAAADI. This CDR3 region has 13 residues. V lost 4 bases and J 6 bases, leaving 9 bases between the germline ends. The CDR3 nucleotides are TGCGCCAGCAGTGGGGGAGGGGATGAAAAACTGTTTTTT. Residues: CASSGGGDEKLFF.

This clone showed up just once. This chain joins TRBV12-3 or TRBV12-4 and TRBJ1-1; 7 bases agree with TRBD1. V gave up 11 bases and J gave up 7 bases; unmatched junction bases: 7. The CDR3 spans 11 residues. The CDR3 protein is CASGAGGEAFF. CDR3 sequence (DNA): TGTGCCTCGGGCGCAGGGGGTGAAGCTTTCTTT.

This chain joins TRBV6-1 and TRBJ1-6; 8 bases map to TRBD1. The ends lost 5 bases at V and 7 bases at J; junction bases unmatched: 4. Germline CDR1 reads MNHNS; CDR2 reads SASEGT. CDR3 length: 14 residues. The CDR3 DNA is TGTGCCAGCAGTCAGGACAGGGAGAATTCACCCCTCCACTTT. Translation: CASSQDRENSPLHF.

The chain is built from TRBV4-3 and TRBJ1-2; weak D call: TRBD1 (6 bases). In germline, CDR1 is LGHNA, CDR2 YSLEER. V was clipped by 0 bases and J by 4 bases, with 18 bases between them. This CDR3 is built from 17 residues. CDR3 bases: TGCGCCAGCAGCCAAGATCACCCCCGGACAGAACTCTATGGCTACACCTTC. The encoded protein is CASSQDHPRTELYGYTF.

The chain uses TRBV5-1 and TRBJ1-3; a possible D gene is TRBD1 (6 bases). Germline values: CDR1 SGHRS, CDR2 YFSETQ. Trimming pared 3 bases from V and 4 bases from J, leaving 14 bases between. This CDR3 contains 15 residues. CDR3 sequence reads: CASSWTGTLGNTIYF. DNA for the CDR3: TGCGCCAGCAGCTGGACCGGGACACTAGGAAACACCATATATTTT. Full variable domain (rest looked up from reference TRBV5-1 and TRBJ1-3): KAGVTQTPRYLIKTRGQQVTLSCSPISGHRSVSWYQQTPGQGLQFLFEYFSETQRNKGNFPGRFSGRQFSNSRSEMNVSTLELGDSALYLCASSWTGTLGNTIYFGEGSWLTVV.

The V call is TRBV6-5, the J call TRBJ1-3; the D is unclear. The V gene lost 6 bases and the J gene lost 2 bases, with 11 bases spanning the gap. The CDR3 sequence is 14 residues long. Germline V gene lookup returns CDR1 MNHEY and CDR2 SVGAGI. CDR3 sequence (DNA): TGTGCCAGCAGCCACAGTGAAACTGGAAACACCATATATTTT. Amino acids: CASSHSETGNTIYF.

This chain links TRBV19 with TRBJ2-7, with unresolved D. The CDR3 sequence is 13 residues long. Germline assignment: CDR1 LNHDA and CDR2 SQIVND (reference sequence). V was shortened by 1 base and J by 3 bases, with 7 bases between the two germline ends. Written as DNA, the CDR3 is TGTGCCAGTAGTATAGGACTGAGCTACGAGCAGTACTTC. It codes for CASSIGLSYEQYF.